The 13 T cell receptor beta chains listed next were all sequenced from one sample in a study of patients and donors after allogeneic stem cell transplantation. TCRdb ran MiXCR on the RT-PCR reads and lists one entry per CDR3 protein. The data contain 920,000 or so distinct CDR3 sequences, over 15% of them singletons. Source material: blood, either unsorted or a sorted T cell fraction (not recorded which). These receptors were collected from a human donor who was either an allogeneic HSCT recipient or a stem cell or donor lymphocyte infusion donor (not recorded which). It is not recorded whose cells these are; they may come from a transplant donor.

In its sample, this clonotype was seen a few times. This chain links TRBV5-1 with TRBJ1-5; no firm D call. The CDR3 length is 14 residues. Germline CDR1 reads SGHRS; CDR2 reads YFSETQ. Trimming took 0 bases from V and 5 from J, leaving 9 bases between them. In DNA form, the CDR3 reads TGCGCCAGCAGCTTGGGACACCAGGATCAGCCCCAGCATTTT. The encoded protein is CASSLGHQDQPQHF.

V is TRBV20-1 and J is TRBJ2-1; 11 nucleotides match TRBD2. CDR1 is DFQATT, CDR2 SNEGSKA, per germline (reference sequence). The J segment lost 6 bases and the V segment lost 7 bases, leaving 14 bases of the junction unmatched. CDR3 length: 16 residues. The CDR3 DNA reads TGCAGTGTGTGGCTAGCGGGGGGTTCCGGAGCCAATGAGCAGTTCTTC. Translated: CSVWLAGGSGANEQFF.

This clonotype was recorded many times. J is TRBJ2-2 and V is TRBV12-3 or TRBV12-4; D unclear. The CDR3 has 12 residues. V was shortened by 7 bases and J by 6 bases, with 9 bases between the two germline ends. The CDR3 sequence is CASTLDPGELFF. The CDR3 DNA follows: TGTGCCAGCACCCTCGACCCCGGGGAGCTGTTTTTT.

This clonotype was detected only a few times. This sequence joins TRBV20-1 and TRBJ1-6; D call uncertain. CDR1 is DFQATT and CDR2 is SNEGSKA in the germline V gene (reference sequence). CDR3 length: 12 residues. V was shortened by 6 bases and J by 9 bases, with 12 bases between the two germline ends. CDR3 nucleotides: TGCAGTGCCCAGACTAAGGGTTCACCCCTCCACTTT. Translated: CSAQTKGSPLHF.

This clonotype was found a few times. This chain joins TRBV7-2 and TRBJ2-3; the D is unclear. The CDR3 runs to 15 residues. Trimming removed 3 bases at V and 0 bases at J, with 10 bases between. Germline V CDR1 and CDR2: SGHTA, FQGNSA. This CDR3 reads CASSLVESSTDTQYF. The CDR3 region has the DNA TGTGCCAGCAGCTTGGTGGAATCTAGCACAGATACGCAGTATTTT.

The chain carries TRBV12-3 or TRBV12-4 and TRBJ1-2; weak D call: TRBD1 (6 bases). The CDR3 has 11 residues. Trimming removed 7 bases from V and 7 bases from J, with 10 bases in between. CDR3 sequence (DNA): TGTGCCAGCAACCAGGGGTTTGGCTACACCTTC. This codes for CASNQGFGYTF.

This clonotype occurred a few times. The J gene is TRBJ2-5, the V gene TRBV30; D gene uncertain. Looked up from germline, CDR1 is GTSNPN and CDR2 is SVGIG (reference sequence). The CDR3 is 13 amino acids. V dropped 0 bases and J dropped 5 bases, with 10 bases sitting between them. DNA of the CDR3: TGTGCCTGGAGTGTACAGAGGAAGGAGACCCAGTACTTC. Amino acid sequence: CAWSVQRKETQYF. Looking up the rest from reference TRBV30 and TRBJ2-5 gives the full variable domain: SQTIHQWPATLVQPVGSPLSLECTVEGTSNPNLYWYRQAAGRGLQLLFYSVGIGQISSEVPQNLSASRPQDRQFILSSKKLLLSDSGFYLCAWSVQRKETQYFGPGTRLLVL.

This chain connects TRBV9 to TRBJ2-5; a possible D gene is TRBD2 (6 bases). This CDR3 is 17 amino acids long. V gave up 4 bases and J gave up 4 bases, with 23 bases separating them. The germline V gene encodes CDR1 SGDLS and CDR2 YYNGEE. The CDR3 nucleotides are TGTGCCAGCAGCCTCAACTCGGTCGGGGGAGACTTAGAGACCCAGTACTTC. It specifies CASSLNSVGGDLETQYF.

This clonotype was recorded a few times. The chain is built from TRBV20-1 and TRBJ2-4, with 8 bases matching TRBD2. Per the germline V gene, CDR1 is DFQATT and CDR2 is SNEGSKA (reference sequence). V lost 6 bases to trimming and J lost 7 bases; unmatched junction nucleotides: 8. The CDR3 length is 13 residues. CDR3 nucleotide sequence: TGCAGTGCCTTAGCGGGGAGGAGGAACATTCAGTACTTC. Its protein product is CSALAGRRNIQYF.

This sequence joins TRBV28 and TRBJ2-5; a weak D match, TRBD1 (5 bases). Trimming pared 7 bases from V and 7 bases from J, leaving 16 bases between. The CDR3 totals 13 residues. Germline V CDR1 and CDR2: MDHEN, SYDVKM. CDR3 sequence (DNA): TGTGCCAGCAAGGTGGGGCGCAAGGGGACCCAGTACTTC. Translating it yields CASKVGRKGTQYF.

This clonotype showed up just a few times. J is TRBJ2-1 and V is TRBV6-1; 9 nucleotides line up with TRBD2. V lost 4 bases and J lost 4; bases outside the gene matches: 5. CDR3 length equals 15 residues. CDR1 and CDR2 (germline): MNHNS, SASEGT. The CDR3 DNA is TGTGCCAGCAGTGCGGTTAGCGGGGGATACAATGAGCAGTTCTTC. Its translation: CASSAVSGGYNEQFF.

This chain joins TRBV12-3 or TRBV12-4 and TRBJ1-1, with D possibly being TRBD1 (6 bases). Trimming took off 2 bases at V and 4 bases at J, with 14 bases between the two ends. The CDR3 length is 15 residues. The CDR3 DNA follows: TGTGCCAGCAGTTTAAGGGCACAGGGTGCCACTGAAGCTTTCTTT. Protein: CASSLRAQGATEAFF.

This chain connects TRBV28 to TRBJ2-7, with a tentative D call TRBD2 (5 bases). Trimming took off 6 bases at V and 0 bases at J, with 18 bases between the two ends. Germline V gene lookup returns CDR1 MDHEN and CDR2 SYDVKM. The CDR3 has 16 amino acids. The CDR3 DNA follows: TGTGCCAGCAGACTTACCGGGGTAGGCGGCTCCTACGAGCAGTACTTC. Translating it yields CASRLTGVGGSYEQYF.